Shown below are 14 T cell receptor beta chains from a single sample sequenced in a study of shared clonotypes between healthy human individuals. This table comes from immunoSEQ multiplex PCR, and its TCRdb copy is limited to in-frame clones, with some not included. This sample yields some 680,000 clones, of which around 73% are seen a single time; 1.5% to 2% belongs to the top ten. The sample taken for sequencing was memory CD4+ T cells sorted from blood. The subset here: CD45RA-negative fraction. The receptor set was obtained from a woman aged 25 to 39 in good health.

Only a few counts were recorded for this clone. CDR3 DNA: TGCGCCAGCAGCCCGGAGGGAGGGACTTACAATGAGCAGTTCTTC. This encodes CASSPEGGTYNEQFF. The gene calls are TRBV5-1 and TRBJ2-1; 7 bases map to TRBD2. The CDR3 contains 15 residues. Germline lookup yields CDR1 SGHRS and CDR2 YFSETQ. Unmatched junction bases numbered 8, after V lost 4 bases and J lost 4 bases.

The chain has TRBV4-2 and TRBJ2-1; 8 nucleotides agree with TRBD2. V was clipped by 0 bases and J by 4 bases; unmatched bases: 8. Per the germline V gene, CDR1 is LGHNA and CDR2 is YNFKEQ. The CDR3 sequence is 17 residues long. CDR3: CASSQEVLAGEYNEQFF. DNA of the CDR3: TGTGCCAGCAGCCAAGAGGTCCTAGCGGGCGAATACAATGAGCAGTTCTTC.

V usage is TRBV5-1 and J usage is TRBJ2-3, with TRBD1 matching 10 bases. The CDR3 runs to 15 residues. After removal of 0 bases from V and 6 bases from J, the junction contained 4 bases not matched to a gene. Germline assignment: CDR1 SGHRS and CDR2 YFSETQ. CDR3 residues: CASSLATGGSDTQYF. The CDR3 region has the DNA TGCGCCAGCAGCTTGGCGACAGGGGGCAGCGATACGCAGTATTTT.

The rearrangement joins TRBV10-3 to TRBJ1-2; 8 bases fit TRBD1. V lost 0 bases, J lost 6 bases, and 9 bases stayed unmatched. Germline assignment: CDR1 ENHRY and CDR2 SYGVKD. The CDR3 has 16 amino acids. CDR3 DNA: TGTGCCATCAGTGAGTCGTTTGCAGGGGGCCGTAATGGCTACACCTTC. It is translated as CAISESFAGGRNGYTF.

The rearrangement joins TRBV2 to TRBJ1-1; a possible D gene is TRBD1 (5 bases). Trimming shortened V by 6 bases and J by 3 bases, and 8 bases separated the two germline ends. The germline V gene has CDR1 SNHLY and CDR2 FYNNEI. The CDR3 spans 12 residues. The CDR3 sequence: CASSGGYTEAFF. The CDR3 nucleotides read TGTGCCAGCAGCGGGGGATACACTGAAGCTTTCTTT. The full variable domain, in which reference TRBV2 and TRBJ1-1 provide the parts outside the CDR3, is EPEVTQTPSHQVTQMGQEVILRCVPISNHLYFYWYRQILGQKVEFLVSFYNNEISEKSEIFDDQFSVERPDGSNFTLKIRSTKLEDSAMYFCASSGGYTEAFFGQGTRLTVV.

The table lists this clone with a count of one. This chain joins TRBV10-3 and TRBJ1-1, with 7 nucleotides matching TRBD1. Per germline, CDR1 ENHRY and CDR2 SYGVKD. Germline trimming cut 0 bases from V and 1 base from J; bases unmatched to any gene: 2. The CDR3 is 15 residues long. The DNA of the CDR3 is TGTGCCATCAGTGAGTCGACAGGGCGGAACACTGAAGCTTTCTTT. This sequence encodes CAISESTGRNTEAFF.

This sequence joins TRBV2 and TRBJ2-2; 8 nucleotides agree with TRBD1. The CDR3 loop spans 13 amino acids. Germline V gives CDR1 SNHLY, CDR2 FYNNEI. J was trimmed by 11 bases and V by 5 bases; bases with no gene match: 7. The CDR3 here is CASSYQQGGELFF. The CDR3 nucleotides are TGTGCCAGCAGTTACCAACAGGGGGGAGAGCTGTTTTTT.

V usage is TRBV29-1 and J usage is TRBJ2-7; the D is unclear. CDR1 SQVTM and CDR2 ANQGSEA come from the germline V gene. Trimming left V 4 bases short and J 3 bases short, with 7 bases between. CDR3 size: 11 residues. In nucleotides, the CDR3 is TGCAGCGTTGTAGGCCTCTACGAGCAGTACTTC. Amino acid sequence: CSVVGLYEQYF.

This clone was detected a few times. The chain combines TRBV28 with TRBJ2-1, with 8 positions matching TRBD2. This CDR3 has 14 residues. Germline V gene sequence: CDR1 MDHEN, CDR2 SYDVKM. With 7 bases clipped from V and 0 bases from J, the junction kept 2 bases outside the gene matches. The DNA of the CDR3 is TGTGCCAGCAAGAGCGGGAGCTCCTACAATGAGCAGTTCTTC. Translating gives CASKSGSSYNEQFF.

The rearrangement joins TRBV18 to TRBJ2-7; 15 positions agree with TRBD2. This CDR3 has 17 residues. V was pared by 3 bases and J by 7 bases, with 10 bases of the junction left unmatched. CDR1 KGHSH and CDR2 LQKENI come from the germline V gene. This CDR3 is CASSPHSPGLAGGEQYF. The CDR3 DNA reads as TGTGCCAGCTCACCCCACAGCCCGGGACTAGCGGGAGGTGAGCAGTACTTC.

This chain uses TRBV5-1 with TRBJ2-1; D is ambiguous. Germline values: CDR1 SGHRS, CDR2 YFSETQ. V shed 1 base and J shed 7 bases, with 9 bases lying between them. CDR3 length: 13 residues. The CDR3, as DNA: TGCGCCAGCAGCTTGTTAGGTGAGAATGAGCAGTTCTTC. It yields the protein CASSLLGENEQFF.

In DNA form, the CDR3 reads TGTGCCAGCAGTGAATTGGGGGGACAGGGCCCCTCCTACGAGCAGTACTTC. Translated, it gives CASSELGGQGPSYEQYF. V is TRBV25-1 and J is TRBJ2-7, with TRBD1 matching over 9 bases. The CDR3 spans 17 residues. The germline V gene has CDR1 MGHDK and CDR2 SYGVNS. V gave up 1 base and J gave up 0 bases; unmatched junction bases: 7.

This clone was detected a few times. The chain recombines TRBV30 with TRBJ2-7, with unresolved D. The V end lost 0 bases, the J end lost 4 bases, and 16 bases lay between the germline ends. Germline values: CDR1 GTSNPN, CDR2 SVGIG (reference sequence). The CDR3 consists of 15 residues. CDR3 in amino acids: CAWSVKGLDPYEQYF. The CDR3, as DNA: TGTGCCTGGAGTGTAAAGGGCCTGGACCCTTACGAGCAGTACTTC.

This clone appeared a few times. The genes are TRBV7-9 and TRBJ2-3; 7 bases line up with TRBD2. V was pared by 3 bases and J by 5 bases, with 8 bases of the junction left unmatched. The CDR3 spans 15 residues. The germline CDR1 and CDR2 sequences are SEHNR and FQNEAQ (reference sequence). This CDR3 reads CASSFWGGRVDTQYF. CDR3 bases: TGTGCCAGCAGCTTTTGGGGCGGGAGAGTAGATACGCAGTATTTT. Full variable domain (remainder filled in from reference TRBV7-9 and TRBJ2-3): DTGVSQNPRHKITKRGQNVTFRCDPISEHNRLYWYRQTLGQGPEFLTYFQNEAQLEKSRLLSDRFSAERPKGSFSTLEIQRTEQGDSAMYLCASSFWGGRVDTQYFGPGTRLTVL.